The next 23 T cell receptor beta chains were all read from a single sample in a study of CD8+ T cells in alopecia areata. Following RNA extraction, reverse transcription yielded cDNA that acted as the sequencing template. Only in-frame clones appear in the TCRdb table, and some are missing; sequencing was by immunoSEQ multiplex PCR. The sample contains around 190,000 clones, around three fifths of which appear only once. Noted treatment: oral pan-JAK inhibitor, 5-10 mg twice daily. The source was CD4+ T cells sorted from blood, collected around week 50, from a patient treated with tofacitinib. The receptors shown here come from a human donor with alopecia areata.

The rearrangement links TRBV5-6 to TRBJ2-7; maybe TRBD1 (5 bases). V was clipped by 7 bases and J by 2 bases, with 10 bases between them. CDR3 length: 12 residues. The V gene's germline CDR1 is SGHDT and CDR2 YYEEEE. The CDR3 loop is CASSKGTYEQYF. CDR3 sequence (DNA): TGTGCCAGCTCAAAGGGGACCTACGAGCAGTACTTC.

The DNA of the CDR3 is TGCAGTGCCCCGAGGACAGGGTACGAGACCCAGTACTTC. This translates into CSAPRTGYETQYF. The rearrangement joins TRBV29-1 to TRBJ2-5, with 8 bases identical to TRBD1. Germline V gene lookup returns CDR1 SQVTM and CDR2 ANQGSEA. The CDR3 has 13 amino acids.

The CDR3 protein is CASSLSGLTYEQYF. For the CDR3, the DNA is TGCGCCAGCAGCTTATCAGGGTTGACCTACGAGCAGTACTTC. This chain connects TRBV5-1 to TRBJ2-7, with TRBD1 as a possible D gene (5 bases). Trimming took off 2 bases at V and 2 bases at J, with 11 bases between the two ends. The V gene's germline CDR1 is SGHRS and CDR2 YFSETQ. The CDR3 covers 14 residues.

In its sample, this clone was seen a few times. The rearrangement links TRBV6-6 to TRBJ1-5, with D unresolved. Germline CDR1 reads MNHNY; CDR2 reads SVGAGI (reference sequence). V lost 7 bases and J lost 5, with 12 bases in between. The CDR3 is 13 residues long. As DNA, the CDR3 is TGTGCCAGCACCCCACGGCGTGATCAGCCCCAGCATTTT. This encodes CASTPRRDQPQHF.

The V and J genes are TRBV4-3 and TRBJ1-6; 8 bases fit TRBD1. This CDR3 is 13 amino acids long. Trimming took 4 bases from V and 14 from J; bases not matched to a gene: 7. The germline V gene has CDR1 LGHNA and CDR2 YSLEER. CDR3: CASSPDRVRSLHF. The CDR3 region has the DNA TGCGCCAGCAGCCCGGACAGGGTTCGGTCCCTCCACTTT.

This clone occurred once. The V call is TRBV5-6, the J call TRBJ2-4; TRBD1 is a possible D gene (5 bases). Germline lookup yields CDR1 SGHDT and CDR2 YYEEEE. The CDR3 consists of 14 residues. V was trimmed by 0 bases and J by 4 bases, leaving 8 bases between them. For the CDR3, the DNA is TGTGCCAGCAGCTTGGGACAGCTAAAAAACATTCAGTACTTC. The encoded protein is CASSLGQLKNIQYF.

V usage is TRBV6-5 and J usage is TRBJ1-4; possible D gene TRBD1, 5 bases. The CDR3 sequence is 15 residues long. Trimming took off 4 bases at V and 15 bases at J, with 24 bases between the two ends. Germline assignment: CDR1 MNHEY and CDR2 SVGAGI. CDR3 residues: CASSSAGQGGVNLFF. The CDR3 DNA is TGTGCCAGCAGTTCGGCGGGGCAGGGAGGCGTTAATTTGTTTTTT.

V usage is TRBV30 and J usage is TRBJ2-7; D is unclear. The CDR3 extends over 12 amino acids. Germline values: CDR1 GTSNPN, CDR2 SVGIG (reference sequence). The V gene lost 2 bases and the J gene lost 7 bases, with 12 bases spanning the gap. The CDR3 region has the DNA TGTGCCTGGAGTCTCGATTTGGGAGAGCAGTACTTC. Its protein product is CAWSLDLGEQYF.

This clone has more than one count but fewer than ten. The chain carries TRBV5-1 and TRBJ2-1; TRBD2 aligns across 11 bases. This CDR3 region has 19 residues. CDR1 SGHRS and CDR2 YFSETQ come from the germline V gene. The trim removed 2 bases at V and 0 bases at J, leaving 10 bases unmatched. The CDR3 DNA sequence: TGCGCCAGCAGCTTTGGGCTAGCGGGGGGCCCAAGCTCCTACAATGAGCAGTTCTTC. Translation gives CASSFGLAGGPSSYNEQFF.

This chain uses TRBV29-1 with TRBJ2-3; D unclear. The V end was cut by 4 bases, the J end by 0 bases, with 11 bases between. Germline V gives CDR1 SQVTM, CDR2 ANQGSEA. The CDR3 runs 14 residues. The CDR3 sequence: CSVATLGSTDTQYF. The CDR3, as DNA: TGCAGCGTTGCAACACTCGGGAGCACAGATACGCAGTATTTT.

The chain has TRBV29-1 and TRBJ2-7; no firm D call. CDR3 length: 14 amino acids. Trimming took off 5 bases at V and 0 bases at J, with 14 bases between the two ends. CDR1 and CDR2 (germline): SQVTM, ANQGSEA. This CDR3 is CSVLVDPSSYEQYF. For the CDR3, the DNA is TGCAGCGTTTTGGTCGACCCCAGCTCCTACGAGCAGTACTTC.

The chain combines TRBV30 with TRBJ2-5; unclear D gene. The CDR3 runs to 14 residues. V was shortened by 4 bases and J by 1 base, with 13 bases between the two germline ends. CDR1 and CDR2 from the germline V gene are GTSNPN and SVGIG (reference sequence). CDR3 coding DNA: TGTGCCTGGAACCGCGGACGGAGCCAAGAGACCCAGTACTTC. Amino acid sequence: CAWNRGRSQETQYF.

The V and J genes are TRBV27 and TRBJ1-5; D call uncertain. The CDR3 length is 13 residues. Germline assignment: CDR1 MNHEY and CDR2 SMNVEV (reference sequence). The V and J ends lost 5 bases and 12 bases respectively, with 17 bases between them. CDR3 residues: CASSPDRGEGQHF. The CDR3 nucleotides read TGTGCCAGCAGTCCAGATAGAGGCGAGGGCCAGCATTTT.

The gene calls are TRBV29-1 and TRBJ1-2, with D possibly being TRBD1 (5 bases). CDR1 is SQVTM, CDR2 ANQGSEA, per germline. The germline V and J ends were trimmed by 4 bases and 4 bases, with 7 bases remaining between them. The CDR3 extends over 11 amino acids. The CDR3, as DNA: TGCAGCGTTGTGACAGCCTATGGCTACACCTTC. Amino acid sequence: CSVVTAYGYTF.

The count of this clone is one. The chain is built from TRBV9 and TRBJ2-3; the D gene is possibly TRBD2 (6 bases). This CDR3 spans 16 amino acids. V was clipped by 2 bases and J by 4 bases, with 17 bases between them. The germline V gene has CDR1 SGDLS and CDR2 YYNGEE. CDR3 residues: CASSVLHTSPADTQYF. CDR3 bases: TGTGCCAGCAGCGTTCTACACACTAGCCCAGCAGATACGCAGTATTTT.

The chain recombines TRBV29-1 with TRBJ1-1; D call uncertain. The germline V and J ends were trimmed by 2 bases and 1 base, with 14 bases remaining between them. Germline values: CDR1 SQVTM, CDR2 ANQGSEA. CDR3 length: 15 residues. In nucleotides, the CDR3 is TGCAGCGTTGAACCCGTCCTGAACCCGAACACTGAAGCTTTCTTT. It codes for CSVEPVLNPNTEAFF.

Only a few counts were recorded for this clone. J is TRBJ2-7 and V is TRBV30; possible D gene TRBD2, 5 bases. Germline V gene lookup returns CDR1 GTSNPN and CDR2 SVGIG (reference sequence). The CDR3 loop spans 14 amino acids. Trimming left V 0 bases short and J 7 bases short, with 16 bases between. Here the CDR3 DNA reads TGTGCCTGGAGTGTACTAGAGGTTCCGAGGGAGCAGTACTTC. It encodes CAWSVLEVPREQYF.

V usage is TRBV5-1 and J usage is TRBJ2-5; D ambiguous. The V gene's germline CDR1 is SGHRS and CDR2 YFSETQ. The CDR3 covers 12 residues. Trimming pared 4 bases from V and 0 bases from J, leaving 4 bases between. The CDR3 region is CASSTHQETQYF. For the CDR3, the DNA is TGCGCCAGCAGCACACACCAAGAGACCCAGTACTTC.

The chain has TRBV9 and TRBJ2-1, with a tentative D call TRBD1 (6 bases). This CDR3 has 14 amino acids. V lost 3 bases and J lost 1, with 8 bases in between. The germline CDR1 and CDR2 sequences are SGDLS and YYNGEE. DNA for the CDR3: TGTGCCAGCAGCGCCGGGACATCCTACAATGAGCAGTTCTTC. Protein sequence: CASSAGTSYNEQFF.

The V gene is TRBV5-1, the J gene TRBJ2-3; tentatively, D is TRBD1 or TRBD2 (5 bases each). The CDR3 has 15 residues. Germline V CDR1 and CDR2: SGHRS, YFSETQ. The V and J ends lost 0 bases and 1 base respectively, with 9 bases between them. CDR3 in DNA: TGCGCCAGCAGCTTGGAAGGGACCCGCACAGATACGCAGTATTTT. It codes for CASSLEGTRTDTQYF. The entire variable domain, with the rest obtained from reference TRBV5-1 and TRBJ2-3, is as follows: KAGVTQTPRYLIKTRGQQVTLSCSPISGHRSVSWYQQTPGQGLQFLFEYFSETQRNKGNFPGRFSGRQFSNSRSEMNVSTLELGDSALYLCASSLEGTRTDTQYFGPGTRLTVL.

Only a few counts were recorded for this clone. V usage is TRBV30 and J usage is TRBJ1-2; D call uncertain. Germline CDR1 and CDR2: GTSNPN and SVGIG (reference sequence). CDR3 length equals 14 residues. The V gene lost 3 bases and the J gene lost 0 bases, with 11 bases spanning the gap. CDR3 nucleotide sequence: TGTGCCTGGAGAAGAGTGGGTTCTAACTATGGCTACACCTTC. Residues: CAWRRVGSNYGYTF.

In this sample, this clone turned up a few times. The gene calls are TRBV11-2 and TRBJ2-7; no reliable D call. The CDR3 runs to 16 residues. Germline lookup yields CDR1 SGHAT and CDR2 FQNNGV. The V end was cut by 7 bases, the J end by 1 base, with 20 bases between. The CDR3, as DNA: TGTGCCAGCAACTTCCTAGGCCCTCAGAAATCCTACGAGCAGTACTTC. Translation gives CASNFLGPQKSYEQYF.

This CDR3 reads CASNRFTGSDYGYTF. The DNA for the CDR3 is TGTGCCAGCAATCGATTCACCGGGTCAGACTATGGCTACACCTTC. This chain uses TRBV6-5 with TRBJ1-2, with D unresolved. The ends were cut back, 7 bases at V and 3 bases at J, with 18 bases in the middle. Germline V gene lookup returns CDR1 MNHEY and CDR2 SVGAGI. This CDR3 is built from 15 residues.